The 18 T cell receptor beta chains in this list originate from one sample, sequenced in a study of human CD8 memory T cell subsets. A UMI-labeled 5' RACE approach was the method that produced the TCR beta libraries. TCRdb re-called the 5' RACE reads; one entry per CDR3 protein, DNA not given. Here the sample table reports about 10,000 distinct CDR3 sequences. Sequences were obtained from CD8+ T cells from PBMCs. The receptors come from a human donor in good health.

The chain is built from TRBV7-9 and TRBJ2-7. The CDR3 has 14 residues. Germline assignment: CDR1 SEHNR and CDR2 FQNEAQ (reference sequence). CDR3: CASSSRLRSYEQYF.

This rearrangement joins TRBV7-9 to TRBJ1-2; TCRdb's D call, TRBD1, is unchecked because there is no DNA. Germline-derived CDR1 and CDR2 are SEHNR and FQNEAQ (reference sequence). The CDR3 spans 14 residues. The CDR3: CASSFTTGWNGYTF.

The chain combines TRBV3-2 with TRBJ1-1; TCRdb returns TRBD1, unconfirmable since there is no DNA. TRBV3-2 is annotated as a pseudogene. The CDR3 totals 17 residues. The CDR3 loop reads CASSQDSGESMNTEAFF.

The V and J genes are TRBV9 and TRBJ2-1; TCRdb names TRBD2, which stays unverified in the absence of DNA. Germline values: CDR1 SGDLS, CDR2 YYNGEE. CDR3 length: 14 amino acids. The CDR3: CASSGSGSSNEQFF.

This sequence joins TRBV7-9 and TRBJ2-2; TCRdb's D call, TRBD1, is unchecked because there is no DNA. Germline values: CDR1 SEHNR, CDR2 FQNEAQ (reference sequence). This CDR3 comprises 20 residues. This CDR3 reads CASSSRRWDRAAGNTGELFF.

The chain combines TRBV7-8 with TRBJ2-7; TCRdb proposes TRBD1, but this gene call is untestable without DNA. The CDR3 runs 22 residues. Germline V lookup: CDR1 SGHVS, CDR2 FQNEAQ. The CDR3: CASSSIEGQGANLAGDTYEQYF.

V is TRBV11-2 and J is TRBJ2-2; TCRdb reports TRBD2, a call that lacks DNA to check it against. Germline V gene data show CDR1 as SGHAT and CDR2 as FQNNGV. The CDR3 is 16 amino acids. The CDR3 region is CASSLDRAGVAGELFF.

The chain combines TRBV4-1 with TRBJ1-3; the TCRdb D gene call, TRBD1, has no DNA to confirm it. CDR1 is MGHRA, CDR2 YSYEKL, per germline. This CDR3 spans 16 amino acids. CDR3 sequence reads: CASSPQGGGGGNTIYF.

The V gene is TRBV3-1, the J gene TRBJ2-2; TCRdb outputs TRBD2, but without DNA this stays unchecked. The CDR3 loop spans 20 amino acids. Germline CDR1 is LGHDT and CDR2 is YNNKEL (reference sequence). The CDR3 sequence: CASSQDILAGGPGTTGELFF.

The V and J genes are TRBV27 and TRBJ1-5. The germline gives CDR1 MNHEY, CDR2 SMNVEV (reference sequence). The CDR3 is 13 amino acids. The CDR3: CASRGFGNQPQHF.

The chain has TRBV28 and TRBJ1-1. Germline assignment: CDR1 MDHEN and CDR2 SYDVKM. The CDR3 is 16 residues long. CDR3 loop: CASSLPPGEGNTEAFF.

The gene calls are TRBV21-1 and TRBJ2-7. TRBV21-1 is termed a pseudogene. The CDR3 length is 15 residues. The chain's CDR3 is CASSKVAESSYEQYF.

V usage is TRBV13 and J usage is TRBJ2-2; TCRdb returns TRBD1, unconfirmable since there is no DNA. CDR1 PRHDT and CDR2 FYEKMQ come from the germline V gene (reference sequence). The CDR3 has 18 amino acids. This CDR3 is CASSAKTGEDSNTGELFF.

The chain employs TRBV19 and TRBJ1-2. Germline V gene lookup returns CDR1 LNHDA and CDR2 SQIVND (reference sequence). The CDR3 length is 12 residues. CDR3 protein: CASSDQLYGYTF.

The V gene is TRBV4-1, the J gene TRBJ2-1; lacking DNA, the TRBD2 call made by TCRdb goes unchecked. Per germline, CDR1 MGHRA and CDR2 YSYEKL. This CDR3 is 15 amino acids long. The CDR3 is CASTTLAGGYNEQFF.

The chain joins TRBV4-1 to TRBJ2-1; the TRBD2 assignment by TCRdb is unverifiable without DNA. CDR3 length equals 16 residues. CDR1 is MGHRA and CDR2 is YSYEKL in the germline V gene. The CDR3 reads CASSQAQGREGNEQFF.

J is TRBJ1-2 and V is TRBV19; absent DNA, TCRdb's TRBD1 call cannot be checked. Germline CDR1 and CDR2: LNHDA and SQIVND (reference sequence). The CDR3 extends over 15 amino acids. The CDR3 is CASSLATGTSYGYTF.

J is TRBJ2-4 and V is TRBV7-9. Germline lookup yields CDR1 SEHNR and CDR2 FQNEAQ (reference sequence). This CDR3 comprises 12 residues. The CDR3 region is CASSLWSNIQYF.